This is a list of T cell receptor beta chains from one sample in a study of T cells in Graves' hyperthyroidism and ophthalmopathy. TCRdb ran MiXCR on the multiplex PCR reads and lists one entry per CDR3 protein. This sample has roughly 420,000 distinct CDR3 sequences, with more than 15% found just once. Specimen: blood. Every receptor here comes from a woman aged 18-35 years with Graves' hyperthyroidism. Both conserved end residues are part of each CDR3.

CATSGGRGNQPQHF	14	TRBV15
CASSLDRGGQYF	12	TRBV6-1
CASRQTSGSLQNEQFF	16	TRBV12-3/TRBV12-4
CASSQDPTMGQGPYEQYF	18	TRBV4-1
CASSLGDRGRGSPLHF	16	TRBV12-3/TRBV12-4
CASRSGDWVYGYTF	14	TRBV28
CSASRRLAGVPYEQYF	16	TRBV20-1
CAMSGQVGYGYTF	13	TRBV28
CASKTGGSYNSPLHF	15	TRBV6-1
CASSSFRDGRDNEQFF	16	TRBV28
CASSVDGVQPQHF	13	TRBV9
CSATRPQGGNQPQHF	15	TRBV20-1
CASSPRSQDEQFF	13	TRBV7-2
CASSLSGVRKGYEQYF	16	TRBV28
CASSQDNRGVQYTGELFF	18	TRBV4-1
CASSRRGPTDTQYF	14	TRBV3-1
CASSDSRQGGPDTQYF	16	TRBV6-4
CASSLSLAVYEQYF	14	TRBV13
CASSEFTGTGEKLFF	15	TRBV6-1
CASSPTYYEQYF	12	TRBV28
CASSFGMNTEAFF	13	TRBV28
CSARDLKLDDWSYNEQFF	18	TRBV20-1
CASIKGGLGAYEQYF	15	TRBV28
CASELYRVSDEQYF	14	TRBV2
CASSRGYEQYF	11	TRBV28